The 8 T cell receptor beta chains below all came from one sample that was sequenced in a study of blood T cell repertoires in COVID-19. Some clones are missing from TCRdb's copy, which holds only in-frame ones; the method was immunoSEQ multiplex PCR. The sample records more than 55,000 clones, approximately 88% being singletons. Input material: peripheral blood. The receptors stem from a woman between 65 and 79 years old with acute or convalescent COVID-19.

This chain links TRBV19 with TRBJ2-7; TRBD2 is a possible D gene (5 bases). V was shortened by 3 bases and J by 2 bases, with 11 bases between the two germline ends. The CDR3 contains 14 residues. Germline V gene lookup returns CDR1 LNHDA and CDR2 SQIVND (reference sequence). CDR3 nucleotide sequence: TGTGCCAGTAGTATGAGAGGGTCCGCCTACGAGCAGTACTTC. This gives the protein CASSMRGSAYEQYF.

The V and J genes are TRBV7-2 and TRBJ2-5, with D perhaps matching TRBD2 (6 bases). The V and J ends lost 5 bases and 2 bases respectively, with 9 bases between them. The V gene's germline CDR1 is SGHTA and CDR2 FQGNSA. This CDR3 region has 13 residues. The CDR3 loop reads CASSDGTQETQYF. Here the CDR3 DNA reads TGTGCCAGCAGCGATGGGACTCAAGAGACCCAGTACTTC. Based on the CDR3 plus reference TRBV7-2 and TRBJ2-5, the full variable domain is GAGVSQSPSNKVTEKGKDVELRCDPISGHTALYWYRQSLGQGLEFLIYFQGNSAPDKSGLPSDRFSAERTGGSVSTLTIQRTQQEDSAVYLCASSDGTQETQYFGPGTRLLVL.

V usage is TRBV11-2 and J usage is TRBJ1-1, with TRBD1 identical over 10 bases. The ends lost 6 bases at V and 1 base at J; junction bases unmatched: 2. CDR3 length equals 14 residues. Germline V gene data show CDR1 as SGHAT and CDR2 as FQNNGV. The CDR3 here is CASRRQGANTEAFF. In DNA form, the CDR3 reads TGTGCCAGCAGACGACAGGGGGCGAACACTGAAGCTTTCTTT.

The chain carries TRBV12-3 or TRBV12-4 and TRBJ1-1, with a weak D call TRBD1 (6 bases). The CDR3 sequence is 13 residues long. V lost 2 bases and J lost 4, with 8 bases in between. The CDR3 coding sequence is TGTGCCAGCAGTTTAAGGGGGTTCACTGAAGCTTTCTTT. This translates into CASSLRGFTEAFF.

As for this clone: One junction end disagrees with the germline gene, perhaps due to a read error. The rearrangement joins TRBV7-7 to TRBJ2-7; TRBD2 is a possible D gene (6 bases). The CDR3 runs 15 residues. Per germline, CDR1 SSHAT and CDR2 FNYEAQ (reference sequence). This CDR3 reads CASSLGAGSSYEQYF. CDR3 DNA: TGTGCTAGCAGCTTAGGGGCCGGGAGCTCCTACGAGCAGTACTTC.

J is TRBJ2-2 and V is TRBV5-6, with a weak D call TRBD2 (6 bases). CDR1 is SGHDT, CDR2 YYEEEE, per germline. The CDR3 has 15 residues. The ends were cut back, 1 base at V and 0 bases at J, with 7 bases in the middle. In nucleotides, the CDR3 is TGTGCCAGCAGCTTGCGGGGGTCGAACACCGGGGAGCTGTTTTTT. Amino acid sequence: CASSLRGSNTGELFF. The full variable domain, in which reference TRBV5-6 and TRBJ2-2 provide the parts outside the CDR3, is DAGVTQSPTHLIKTRGQQVTLRCSPKSGHDTVSWYQQALGQGPQFIFQYYEEEERQRGNFPDRFSGHQFPNYSSELNVNALLLGDSALYLCASSLRGSNTGELFFGEGSRLTVL.

This clone appeared once. J is TRBJ1-5 and V is TRBV7-2; no clear D. V lost 1 base to trimming and J lost 9 bases, with 16 bases between them. The CDR3 extends over 15 amino acids. CDR1 SGHTA and CDR2 FQGNSA come from the germline V gene. Here the CDR3 DNA reads TGTGCCAGCAGCTTAGTGTTGGGCCCCGACGTGCCCCAGCATTTT. Translating gives CASSLVLGPDVPQHF.

The chain recombines TRBV28 with TRBJ1-2; D perhaps matches TRBD1 (6 bases). V was clipped by 5 bases and J by 8 bases, with 15 bases between them. Germline V gene lookup returns CDR1 MDHEN and CDR2 SYDVKM. The CDR3 length is 13 residues. CDR3 in amino acids: CASSPTGTLGYTF. CDR3 nucleotides: TGTGCCAGCAGTCCGACAGGAACGTTAGGCTACACCTTC.